The rows below give T cell receptor beta chains drawn from one sample of a study of blood T cell repertoires in COVID-19. This table comes from immunoSEQ multiplex PCR, and its TCRdb copy is limited to in-frame clones, with some not included. The data show about 670,000 clones, 75% to 90% seen once. Sequencing used peripheral blood. The receptors were gathered from a woman aged 18-29 years with acute or convalescent COVID-19. The CDR3 runs from the conserved cysteine through the conserved F or W. A D gene is named only where the DNA matches it firmly. Expanded clones are given a class, and other clones once, few, many or no size at all.

size,J,V,D,CDR3,DNA
-,TRBJ1-1,TRBV10-3,-,CAISESLSGVNTEAFF,TGTGCCATCAGTGAGTCCCTCTCAGGGGTGAACACTGAAGCTTTCTTT
-,TRBJ1-5,TRBV7-9,TRBD1,CASSLGDRGLMDQPQHF,TGTGCCAGCAGCTTAGGGGACAGGGGGTTAATGGATCAGCCCCAGCATTTT
-,TRBJ2-1,TRBV24-1,TRBD1,CATSDFSGTVNNEQFF,TGTGCCACCAGTGATTTCTCCGGGACAGTAAACAATGAGCAGTTCTTC
-,TRBJ1-6,TRBV27,TRBD1,CASRYSDRDNSPLHF,TGTGCCAGCAGATATTCGGACAGGGATAATTCACCCCTCCACTTT
-,TRBJ2-3,TRBV24-1,-,CATSDLAGDLGEDTQYF,TGTGCCACCAGTGATTTAGCGGGTGATTTGGGGGAGGATACGCAGTATTTT
-,TRBJ2-5,TRBV6-1,TRBD2,CASSEIGGGIRETQYF,TGTGCCAGCAGTGAAATTGGGGGGGGAATAAGGGAGACCCAGTACTTC
-,TRBJ2-7,TRBV6-5,-,CASSYGWGGSDEQYF,TGTGCCAGCAGTTACGGGTGGGGGGGCTCCGACGAGCAGTACTTC
-,TRBJ2-7,TRBV24-1,-,CATSDLAGLKGQYF,TGTGCCACCAGTGATTTGGCAGGGCTGAAAGGGCAGTACTTC
-,TRBJ2-1,TRBV5-4,TRBD1,CASSLEGALREQFF,TGTGCCAGCAGCTTGGAGGGGGCGTTACGGGAGCAGTTCTTC
-,TRBJ1-5,TRBV6-2/TRBV6-3,-,CASSSFGQIQTNQPQHF,TGTGCCAGCAGTTCTTTCGGACAGATACAAACTAATCAGCCCCAGCATTTT
once,TRBJ1-1,TRBV12-3/TRBV12-4,-,CASSQQGNTEAFF,TGTGCCAGCAGTCAACAGGGAAACACTGAAGCTTTCTTT
-,TRBJ1-5,TRBV5-1,-,CASSFTGTGPQHF,TGCGCCAGCAGCTTTACAGGTACTGGGCCCCAGCATTTT
few,TRBJ1-5,TRBV7-9,TRBD1,CASSLSTGGRNQPQHF,TGTGCCAGCAGCTTATCGACAGGGGGCCGGAATCAGCCCCAGCATTTT
-,TRBJ2-3,TRBV21-1,-,CASGNMAGRPSDTQYF,TGTGCCAGCGGAAATATGGCAGGGCGCCCCTCAGATACGCAGTATTTT
-,TRBJ1-4,TRBV19,-,CASSITGGTNEKLFF,TGTGCCAGTAGTATAACGGGGGGCACTAATGAAAAACTGTTTTTT
once,TRBJ1-2,TRBV6-5,TRBD1,CASSRGQGSNYGYTF,TGTGCCAGCAGTCGCGGACAGGGATCTAACTATGGCTACACCTTC
-,TRBJ2-1,TRBV5-1,-,CASTSGSYNEQFF,TGCGCCTCAACGAGCGGCTCCTACAATGAGCAGTTCTTC
-,TRBJ1-1,TRBV5-1,TRBD1,CASSKSHRGNTEAFF,TGCGCCAGCAGCAAATCACACAGGGGCAACACTGAAGCTTTCTTT
-,TRBJ1-2,TRBV29-1,TRBD1,CSAEEGQDTF,TGCAGCGCCGAAGAGGGACAGGACACCTTC
-,TRBJ2-7,TRBV5-1,-,CASSGGVTGEQYF,TGCGCCAGCAGCGGCGGGGTTACCGGCGAGCAGTACTTC
-,TRBJ1-1,TRBV30,-,CASTGIGMNTEAFF,TGTGCCTCCACAGGGATTGGTATGAACACTGAAGCTTTCTTT
-,TRBJ1-5,TRBV5-1,TRBD1,CASSPRTGDNQPQHF,TGCGCCAGCAGCCCACGGACAGGAGACAATCAGCCCCAGCATTTT
-,TRBJ1-2,TRBV27,TRBD1,CASRTGANYGYTF,TGTGCCAGCCGCACAGGGGCCAACTATGGCTACACCTTC
once,TRBJ2-7,TRBV10-2,TRBD2,CASSDSLAGGSYEQYF,TGCGCCAGCAGTGATTCCCTAGCGGGGGGGTCTTACGAGCAGTACTTC
-,TRBJ2-7,TRBV9,TRBD1,CASSGVTGTGTPEQYF,TGTGCCAGCAGCGGAGTGACCGGGACAGGGACGCCTGAGCAGTACTTC
-,TRBJ2-1,TRBV7-9,-,CASSPREDNEQFF,TGTGCCAGCAGCCCAAGGGAGGACAATGAGCAGTTCTTC
-,TRBJ2-2,TRBV6-5,TRBD1,CASSYGTGQAALGLFF,TGTGCCAGCAGTTACGGAACGGGACAGGCCGCGCTGGGGCTGTTTTTT
-,TRBJ1-5,TRBV27,-,CASSFGGLYQPQHF,TGTGCCAGCAGTTTCGGGGGGCTTTATCAGCCCCAGCATTTT
-,TRBJ1-2,TRBV2,-,CASSLGQINYGYTF,TGTGCCAGCAGCCTCGGACAGATCAACTATGGCTACACCTTC
few,TRBJ1-2,TRBV5-6,TRBD1,CASSYGQGDGYTF,TGTGCCAGCAGCTACGGACAGGGGGATGGCTACACCTTC
-,TRBJ1-1,TRBV9,-,CASSVVNRDNRPAFF,TGTGCCAGCAGCGTAGTCAACCGGGACAATCGCCCGGCTTTCTTT
-,TRBJ1-1,TRBV19,-,CASSIGFPGDTEAFF,TGTGCCAGTAGTATAGGCTTCCCAGGGGACACTGAAGCTTTCTTT
-,TRBJ1-5,TRBV4-1,-,CASSHISSRGKGNQPQHF,TGCGCCAGCAGCCACATAAGTAGTCGGGGGAAGGGCAATCAGCCCCAGCATTTT
-,TRBJ1-5,TRBV28,-,CASSVTGSNQPQHF,TGTGCCAGCAGCGTTACAGGTAGCAATCAGCCCCAGCATTTT
-,TRBJ2-1,TRBV5-1,-,CASSLSTGSLAAHEQFF,TGCGCCAGCAGCTTATCGACAGGGTCACTAGCGGCCCATGAGCAGTTCTTC
-,TRBJ2-7,TRBV11-2,-,CASSLVGGTADEQYF,TGTGCCAGCAGCTTAGTTGGAGGGACAGCCGACGAGCAGTACTTC